The T cell receptor beta chain under discussion was sequenced for a study of regulatory T cells. Sorting split CD4+ cells into CD25-high CD127-low Tregs and CD25-low CD127-high conventional T cells. The primer mix had 52 TRBV and 13 TRBJ primers. Sequenced by immunoSEQ multiplex PCR; TCRdb stores in-frame clones only, minus some. The sample lists more than 5,000 clones, approximately 92% occurring once. This clone was counted a single time. As yet, its antigen is unknown. Regarding the study as a whole: CD3G-deficient patients' regulatory T cells showed reduced Shannon diversity versus autologous conventional CD4+ and control regulatory cells. Patient repertoires had restricted TRB V-J pairs and skewed V and J usage, most in Tregs. Treg repertoire restriction varied and was strongest in the two most severe patients.

Germline V gene data show CDR1 as MNHNS and CDR2 as SASEGT. This CDR3 is 16 amino acids long. The ends were cut back, 4 bases at V and 2 bases at J, with 12 bases in the middle. This TCR came from a person in their late teens or twenties with CD3G deficiency. This chain joins TRBV6-1 and TRBJ2-6, with unresolved D. Input material: CD4+ Tregs sorted from blood. This CDR3 reads CASSGRYSAGANVLTF. DNA for the CDR3: TGTGCCAGCAGTGGGAGATACAGTGCTGGGGCCAACGTCCTGACTTTC.